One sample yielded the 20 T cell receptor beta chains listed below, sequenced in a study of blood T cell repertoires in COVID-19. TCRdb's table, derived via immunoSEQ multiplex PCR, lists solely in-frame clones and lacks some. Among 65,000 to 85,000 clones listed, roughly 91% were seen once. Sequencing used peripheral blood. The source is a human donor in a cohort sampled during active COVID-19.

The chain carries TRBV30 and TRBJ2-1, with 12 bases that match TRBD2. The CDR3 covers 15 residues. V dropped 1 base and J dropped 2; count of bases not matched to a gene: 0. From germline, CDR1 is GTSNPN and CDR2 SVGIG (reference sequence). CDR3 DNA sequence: TGTGCCTGGAGTGGGACTAGCGGGACCTACAATGAGCAGTTCTTC. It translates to CAWSGTSGTYNEQFF. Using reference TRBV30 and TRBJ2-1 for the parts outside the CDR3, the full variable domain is SQTIHQWPATLVQPVGSPLSLECTVEGTSNPNLYWYRQAAGRGLQLLFYSVGIGQISSEVPQNLSASRPQDRQFILSSKKLLLSDSGFYLCAWSGTSGTYNEQFFGPGTRLTVL.

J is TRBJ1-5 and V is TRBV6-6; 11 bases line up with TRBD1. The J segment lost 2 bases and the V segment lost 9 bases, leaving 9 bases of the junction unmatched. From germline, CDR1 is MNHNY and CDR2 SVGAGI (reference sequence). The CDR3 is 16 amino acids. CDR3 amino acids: CASNPGQGDGNQPQHF. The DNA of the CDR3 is TGTGCCAGTAATCCGGGACAGGGGGACGGCAATCAGCCCCAGCATTTT.

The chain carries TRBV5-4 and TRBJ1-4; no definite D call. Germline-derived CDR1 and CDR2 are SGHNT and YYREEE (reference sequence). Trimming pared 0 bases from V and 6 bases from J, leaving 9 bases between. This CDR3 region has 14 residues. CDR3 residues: CASSLAGVDEKLFF. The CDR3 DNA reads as TGTGCCAGCAGCTTGGCCGGGGTGGATGAAAAACTGTTTTTT.

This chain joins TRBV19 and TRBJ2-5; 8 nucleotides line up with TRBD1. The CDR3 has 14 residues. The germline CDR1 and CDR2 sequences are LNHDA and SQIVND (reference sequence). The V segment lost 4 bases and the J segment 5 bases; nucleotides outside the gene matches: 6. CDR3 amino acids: CASSKAGGWETQYF. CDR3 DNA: TGTGCCAGTAGTAAAGCAGGGGGCTGGGAGACCCAGTACTTC.

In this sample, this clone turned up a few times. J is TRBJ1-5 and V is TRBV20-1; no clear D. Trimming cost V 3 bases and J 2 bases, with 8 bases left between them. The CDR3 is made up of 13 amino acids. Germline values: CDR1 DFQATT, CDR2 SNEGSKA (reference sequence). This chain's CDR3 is CSASRGRNQPQHF. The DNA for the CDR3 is TGCAGTGCTAGTCGGGGTCGCAATCAGCCCCAGCATTTT.

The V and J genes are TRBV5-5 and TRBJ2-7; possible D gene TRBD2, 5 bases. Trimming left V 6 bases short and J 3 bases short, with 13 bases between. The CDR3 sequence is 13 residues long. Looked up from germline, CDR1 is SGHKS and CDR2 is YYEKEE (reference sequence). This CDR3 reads CASTKTGIYEQYF. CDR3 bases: TGTGCCAGCACCAAGACGGGAATCTACGAGCAGTACTTC.

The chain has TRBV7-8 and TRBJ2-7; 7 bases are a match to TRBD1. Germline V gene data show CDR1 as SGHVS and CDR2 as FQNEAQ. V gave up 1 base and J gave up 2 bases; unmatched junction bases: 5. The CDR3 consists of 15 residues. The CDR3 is CASSLGGQGAYEQYF. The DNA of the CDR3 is TGTGCCAGCAGCTTAGGCGGCCAGGGGGCCTACGAGCAGTACTTC.

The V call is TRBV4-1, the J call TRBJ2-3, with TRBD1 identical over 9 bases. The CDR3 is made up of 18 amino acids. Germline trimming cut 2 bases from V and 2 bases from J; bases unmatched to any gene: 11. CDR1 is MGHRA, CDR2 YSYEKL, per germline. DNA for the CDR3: TGCGCCAGCAGCCAACTCTCCATAGGACAGGGGCCCACAGATACGCAGTATTTT. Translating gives CASSQLSIGQGPTDTQYF.

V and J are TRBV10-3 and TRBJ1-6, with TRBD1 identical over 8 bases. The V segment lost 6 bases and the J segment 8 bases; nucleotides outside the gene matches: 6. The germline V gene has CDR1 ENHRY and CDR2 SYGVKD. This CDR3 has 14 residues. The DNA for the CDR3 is TGTGCCATCAGGGACAGGGTAGATGATTCACCCCTCCACTTT. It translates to CAIRDRVDDSPLHF.

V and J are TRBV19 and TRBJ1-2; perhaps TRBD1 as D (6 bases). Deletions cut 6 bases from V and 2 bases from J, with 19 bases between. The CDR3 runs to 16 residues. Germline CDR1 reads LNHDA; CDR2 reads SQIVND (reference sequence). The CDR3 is CASSRVAGARNYGYTF. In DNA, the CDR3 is TGTGCCAGTAGCCGAGTGGCGGGGGCACGGAACTATGGCTACACCTTC.

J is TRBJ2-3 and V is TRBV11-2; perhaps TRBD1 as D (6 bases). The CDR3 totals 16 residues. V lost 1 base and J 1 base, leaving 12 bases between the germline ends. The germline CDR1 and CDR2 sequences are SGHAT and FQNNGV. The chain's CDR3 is CASSLVPPGGTDTQYF. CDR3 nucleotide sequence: TGTGCCAGCAGCTTAGTACCCCCAGGGGGCACAGATACGCAGTATTTT. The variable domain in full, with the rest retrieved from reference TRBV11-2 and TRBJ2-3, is EAGVAQSPRYKIIEKRQSVAFWCNPISGHATLYWYQQILGQGPKLLIQFQNNGVVDDSQLPKDRFSAERLKGVDSTLKIQPAKLEDSAVYLCASSLVPPGGTDTQYFGPGTRLTVL.

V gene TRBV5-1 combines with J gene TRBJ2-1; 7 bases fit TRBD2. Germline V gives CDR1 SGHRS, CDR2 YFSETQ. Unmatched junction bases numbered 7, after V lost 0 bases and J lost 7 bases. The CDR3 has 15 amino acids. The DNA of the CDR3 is TGCGCCAGCAGCTTGGAGGGCGGGAGTGTAAATGAGCAGTTCTTC. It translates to CASSLEGGSVNEQFF.

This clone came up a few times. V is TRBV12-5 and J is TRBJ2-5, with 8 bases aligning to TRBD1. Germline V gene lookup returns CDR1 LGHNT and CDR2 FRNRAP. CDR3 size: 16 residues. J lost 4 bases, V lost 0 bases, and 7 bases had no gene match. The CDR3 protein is CASGLVPQGAGETQYF. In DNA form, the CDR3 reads TGTGCTAGTGGTTTGGTACCCCAGGGGGCGGGAGAGACCCAGTACTTC.

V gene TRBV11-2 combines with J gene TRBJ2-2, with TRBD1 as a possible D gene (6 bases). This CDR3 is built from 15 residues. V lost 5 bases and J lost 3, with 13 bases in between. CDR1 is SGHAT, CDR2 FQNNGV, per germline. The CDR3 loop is CASSKQGSYTGELFF. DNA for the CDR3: TGTGCCAGCAGCAAACAGGGTTCCTACACCGGGGAGCTGTTTTTT.

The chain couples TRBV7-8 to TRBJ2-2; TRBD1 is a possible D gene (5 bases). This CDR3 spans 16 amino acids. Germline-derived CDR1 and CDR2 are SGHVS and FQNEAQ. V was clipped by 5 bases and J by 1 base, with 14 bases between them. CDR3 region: CASSPRMGLNTGELFF. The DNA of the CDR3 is TGTGCCAGCAGCCCGAGGATGGGGCTGAACACCGGGGAGCTGTTTTTT.

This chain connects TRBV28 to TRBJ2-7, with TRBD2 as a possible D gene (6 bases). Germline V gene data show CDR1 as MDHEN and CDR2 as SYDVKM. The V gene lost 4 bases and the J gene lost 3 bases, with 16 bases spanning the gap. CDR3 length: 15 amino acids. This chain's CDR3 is CASSYLAKGSYEQYF. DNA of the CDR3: TGTGCCAGCAGTTACCTAGCGAAAGGGAGCTACGAGCAGTACTTC.

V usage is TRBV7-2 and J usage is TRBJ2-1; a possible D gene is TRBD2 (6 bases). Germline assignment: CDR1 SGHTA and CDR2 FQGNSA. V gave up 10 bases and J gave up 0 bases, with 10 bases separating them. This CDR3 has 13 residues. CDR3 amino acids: CATWDFSYNEQFF. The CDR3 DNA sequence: TGTGCCACCTGGGACTTCTCCTACAATGAGCAGTTCTTC. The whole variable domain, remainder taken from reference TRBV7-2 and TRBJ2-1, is GAGVSQSPSNKVTEKGKDVELRCDPISGHTALYWYRQSLGQGLEFLIYFQGNSAPDKSGLPSDRFSAERTGGSVSTLTIQRTQQEDSAVYLCATWDFSYNEQFFGPGTRLTVL.

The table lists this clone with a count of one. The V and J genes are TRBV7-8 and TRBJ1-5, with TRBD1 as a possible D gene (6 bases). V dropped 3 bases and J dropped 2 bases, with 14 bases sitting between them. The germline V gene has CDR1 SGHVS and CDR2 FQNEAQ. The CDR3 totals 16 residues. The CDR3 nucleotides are TGTGCCAGCAGCTTGTTTCAGGGGACGGGCAATCAGCCCCAGCATTTT. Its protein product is CASSLFQGTGNQPQHF.

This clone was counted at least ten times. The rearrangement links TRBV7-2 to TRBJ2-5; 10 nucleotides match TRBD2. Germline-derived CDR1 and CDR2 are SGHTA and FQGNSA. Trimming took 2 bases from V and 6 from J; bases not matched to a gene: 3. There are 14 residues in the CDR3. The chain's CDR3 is CASSLLAGDQTQYF. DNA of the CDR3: TGTGCCAGCAGCTTACTAGCGGGGGATCAGACCCAGTACTTC.

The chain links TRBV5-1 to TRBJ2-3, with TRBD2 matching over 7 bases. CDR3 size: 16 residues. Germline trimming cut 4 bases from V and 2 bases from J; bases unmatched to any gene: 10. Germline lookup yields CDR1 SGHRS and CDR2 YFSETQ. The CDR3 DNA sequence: TGCGCCAGCAGCCCTGCTGGGGGGGTATCCACAGATACGCAGTATTTT. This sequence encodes CASSPAGGVSTDTQYF.